A single sample is the source of the 30 T cell receptor beta chains below, sequenced in a study of a mutant IDH1 vaccine in newly diagnosed glioma. Time point indicated: baseline, week 1 (first vaccination visit). Treatment given: pre-vaccination baseline after standard-of-care therapy. TCRdb's table, derived via immunoSEQ multiplex PCR, lists solely in-frame clones and lacks some. The sample consists of some 59,000 clones, roughly 80% of them appearing once. The starting material was PBMCs, obtained from a glioma patient treated with radiotherapy, temozolomide or both. The receptors derive from a young man with glioma.

This chain connects TRBV29-1 to TRBJ2-3; 10 bases agree with TRBD2. The CDR3 sequence is 13 residues long. V trimming: 8 bases; J trimming: 4 bases; junction bases outside the gene matches: 6. CDR1 is SQVTM, CDR2 ANQGSEA, per germline. The CDR3 loop reads CSLEAGGSDTQYF. CDR3 in DNA: TGCAGCCTCGAAGCGGGGGGGTCAGATACGCAGTATTTT.

This clone has just a few counts. This chain links TRBV19 with TRBJ1-4; the D gene is possibly TRBD1 (6 bases). Germline assignment: CDR1 LNHDA and CDR2 SQIVND (reference sequence). Between the trimmed V and J ends, which lost 5 bases and 10 bases, there was a span of 11 bases. The CDR3 runs to 12 residues. Here the CDR3 reads CASSPMDRKLFF. CDR3 bases: TGTGCCAGTAGTCCGATGGACAGAAAACTGTTTTTT.

This chain links TRBV5-5 with TRBJ1-2, with TRBD1 matching over 10 bases. J gave up 8 bases and V 2 bases, and 9 bases lay outside the gene matches. The length of the CDR3 is 15 residues. Germline V gene sequence: CDR1 SGHKS, CDR2 YYEKEE (reference sequence). This CDR3 is CASSLRQGATLGYTF. The CDR3 coding sequence is TGTGCCAGCAGCTTAAGACAGGGGGCTACTTTGGGCTACACCTTC. Looking up the rest from reference TRBV5-5 and TRBJ1-2 gives the full variable domain: DAGVTQSPTHLIKTRGQQVTLRCSPISGHKSVSWYQQVLGQGPQFIFQYYEKEERGRGNFPDRFSARQFPNYSSELNVNALLLGDSALYLCASSLRQGATLGYTFGSGTRLTVV.

V usage is TRBV19 and J usage is TRBJ1-1; 8 nucleotides line up with TRBD1. CDR1 is LNHDA, CDR2 SQIVND, per germline (reference sequence). With V trimmed by 4 bases and J by 8 bases, 12 bases remained unmatched. This CDR3 has 15 amino acids. The CDR3 here is CASSKGAGQGREAFF. The CDR3 nucleotides are TGTGCCAGTAGTAAAGGGGCTGGACAGGGACGAGAAGCTTTCTTT. Full variable domain (missing parts from reference TRBV19 and TRBJ1-1): DGGITQSPKYLFRKEGQNVTLSCEQNLNHDAMYWYRQDPGQGLRLIYYSQIVNDFQKGDIAEGYSVSREKKESFPLTVTSAQKNPTAFYLCASSKGAGQGREAFFGQGTRLTVV.

The rearrangement uses TRBV5-1 and TRBJ1-1; a possible D gene is TRBD1 (5 bases). V was pared by 0 bases and J by 1 base, with 10 bases between. The CDR3 loop spans 15 amino acids. Germline V gives CDR1 SGHRS, CDR2 YFSETQ. CDR3 residues: CASSLEIRGNTEAFF. The CDR3 region has the DNA TGCGCCAGCAGCTTGGAAATTAGGGGGAACACTGAAGCTTTCTTT.

This rearrangement joins TRBV29-1 to TRBJ1-3, with TRBD1 matching over 7 bases. Unmatched junction bases numbered 7, after V lost 7 bases and J lost 1 base. Germline V gene sequence: CDR1 SQVTM, CDR2 ANQGSEA. The CDR3 loop spans 14 amino acids. The CDR3, as DNA: TGCAGCGCTAAGGACAGGCCGTCTGGAAACACCATATATTTT. It encodes CSAKDRPSGNTIYF.

The chain couples TRBV6-1 to TRBJ2-7; no clear D. Germline V CDR1 and CDR2: MNHNS, SASEGT. The CDR3 extends over 16 amino acids. V was pared by 2 bases and J by 2 bases, with 16 bases between. As DNA, the CDR3 is TGTGCCAGCAGTGAATTTGTGGGGTTCGCAGCCTACGAGCAGTACTTC. Translating it yields CASSEFVGFAAYEQYF.

The gene calls are TRBV30 and TRBJ2-1; 15 bases line up with TRBD2. CDR3 length equals 21 residues. V dropped 0 bases and J dropped 4; count of bases not matched to a gene: 16. Germline CDR1 GTSNPN, CDR2 SVGIG (reference sequence). As DNA, the CDR3 is TGTGCCTGGAGTGTATTTTTTCGGGGACTAGCGGGGGGTGTTCTTTACAATGAGCAGTTCTTC. It translates to CAWSVFFRGLAGGVLYNEQFF.

The chain couples TRBV11-2 to TRBJ2-6, with D uncertain. V was trimmed by 3 bases and J by 0 bases, leaving 12 bases between them. Germline V CDR1 and CDR2: SGHAT, FQNNGV. The CDR3 covers 17 residues. CDR3 bases: TGTGCCAGCAGCTTTGAGAGTTGGGTCTCTGGGGCCAACGTCCTGACTTTC. Its protein is CASSFESWVSGANVLTF.

V usage is TRBV7-2 and J usage is TRBJ1-5; D remains unclear. The germline gives CDR1 SGHTA, CDR2 FQGNSA. Trimming stripped 0 bases from V and 2 bases from J, with 14 bases between. The CDR3 length is 17 residues. The CDR3 is CASSLAFRIGGNQPQHF. The CDR3 nucleotides are TGTGCCAGCAGCTTAGCGTTTAGGATCGGGGGCAATCAGCCCCAGCATTTT.

This clone was detected a few times. The rearrangement uses TRBV19 and TRBJ1-1; the match to TRBD1 covers 12 bases. J gave up 5 bases and V 7 bases, and 11 bases lay outside the gene matches. The CDR3 loop spans 16 amino acids. Per germline, CDR1 LNHDA and CDR2 SQIVND (reference sequence). CDR3 bases: TGTGCCAGTACCCGGGACAGGGGGCCTATTCGGACTGAAGCTTTCTTT. Translated, it gives CASTRDRGPIRTEAFF.

The chain carries TRBV5-1 and TRBJ1-1; D remains unclear. The CDR3 length is 14 residues. Germline CDR1 reads SGHRS; CDR2 reads YFSETQ. Trimming removed 2 bases from V and 0 bases from J, with 8 bases in between. The CDR3 reads CASSFTVMNTEAFF. The CDR3 coding sequence is TGCGCCAGCAGCTTTACGGTGATGAACACTGAAGCTTTCTTT.

The chain is built from TRBV30 and TRBJ2-7; D possibly corresponds to TRBD1 (5 bases). There are 16 residues in the CDR3. Trimming cost V 1 base and J 2 bases, with 18 bases left between them. Per germline, CDR1 GTSNPN and CDR2 SVGIG (reference sequence). The CDR3 DNA is TGTGCCTGGAGTGATCGAAGGGGCCCTGGGGCCTACGAGCAGTACTTC. Its protein is CAWSDRRGPGAYEQYF.

The gene calls are TRBV6-5 and TRBJ1-5; TRBD1 is a possible D gene (6 bases). Trimming shortened V by 6 bases and J by 5 bases, and 14 bases separated the two germline ends. The V gene's germline CDR1 is MNHEY and CDR2 SVGAGI. CDR3 length: 14 residues. CDR3 amino acids: CASRNREGDQPQHF. As DNA, the CDR3 is TGTGCCAGCAGGAACAGGGAGGGGGATCAGCCCCAGCATTTT.

This clone was recorded only once. The chain combines TRBV7-2 with TRBJ1-2, with D unclear. Germline V CDR1 and CDR2: SGHTA, FQGNSA. The germline V and J ends were trimmed by 5 bases and 8 bases, with 15 bases remaining between them. The CDR3 is made up of 13 amino acids. CDR3 DNA sequence: TGTGCCAGCAGCCCATACGGATTCGAGGGCTACACCTTC. Translated, it gives CASSPYGFEGYTF. Together with reference TRBV7-2 and TRBJ1-2, the CDR3 gives the full variable domain: GAGVSQSPSNKVTEKGKDVELRCDPISGHTALYWYRQSLGQGLEFLIYFQGNSAPDKSGLPSDRFSAERTGGSVSTLTIQRTQQEDSAVYLCASSPYGFEGYTFGSGTRLTVV.

V gene TRBV30 combines with J gene TRBJ1-1, with TRBD1 identical over 8 bases. Germline CDR1 is GTSNPN and CDR2 is SVGIG (reference sequence). V lost 0 bases to trimming and J lost 7 bases; unmatched junction nucleotides: 13. This CDR3 comprises 16 residues. The CDR3 DNA sequence: TGTGCCTGGAGTGTAACCCGAGTGACAGGGGACGATGAAGCTTTCTTT. It yields the protein CAWSVTRVTGDDEAFF.

The chain couples TRBV19 to TRBJ2-2; D might be TRBD2 (5 bases). Per germline, CDR1 LNHDA and CDR2 SQIVND (reference sequence). The CDR3 contains 14 residues. Trimming cost V 5 bases and J 5 bases, with 12 bases left between them. The CDR3 loop is CASSHRTYTGELFF. In nucleotides, the CDR3 is TGTGCCAGTAGTCACCGGACTTATACCGGGGAGCTGTTTTTT.

The chain carries TRBV19 and TRBJ1-5; tentative D call: TRBD1 (6 bases). V was clipped by 3 bases and J by 6 bases, with 6 bases between them. This CDR3 has 12 residues. The germline gives CDR1 LNHDA, CDR2 SQIVND (reference sequence). The CDR3 DNA is TGTGCCAGTAGTATGGGGGCTCAGCCCCAGCATTTT. Amino acids: CASSMGAQPQHF. The full variable domain, rest sourced from reference TRBV19 and TRBJ1-5, is DGGITQSPKYLFRKEGQNVTLSCEQNLNHDAMYWYRQDPGQGLRLIYYSQIVNDFQKGDIAEGYSVSREKKESFPLTVTSAQKNPTAFYLCASSMGAQPQHFGDGTRLSIL.

This clone was recorded once. The J gene is TRBJ1-3, the V gene TRBV6-5; D is ambiguous. The V and J ends lost 6 bases and 0 bases respectively, with 9 bases between them. The CDR3 has 14 amino acids. Looked up from germline, CDR1 is MNHEY and CDR2 is SVGAGI. CDR3 in DNA: TGTGCCAGCAGCCTACTTAGCTCTGGAAACACCATATATTTT. As protein: CASSLLSSGNTIYF.

This chain joins TRBV11-2 and TRBJ2-7; D is possibly TRBD1 or TRBD2 (6 bases each). V was clipped by 1 base and J by 13 bases, with 14 bases between them. CDR1 SGHAT and CDR2 FQNNGV come from the germline V gene. This CDR3 region has 12 residues. CDR3 in amino acids: CASSLGGAGEYF. The DNA of the CDR3 is TGTGCCAGCAGCTTAGGGGGGGCAGGGGAATACTTC.

The V call is TRBV18, the J call TRBJ2-3; tentatively, D is TRBD2 (5 bases). V was clipped by 3 bases and J by 2 bases, with 15 bases between them. Germline values: CDR1 KGHSH, CDR2 LQKENI. The CDR3 is 16 amino acids. Here the CDR3 DNA reads TGTGCCAGCTCACCTTACGTCTCCCGGGACACAGATACGCAGTATTTT. It codes for CASSPYVSRDTDTQYF.

DNA for the CDR3: TGCGCCAGCAGCCAGGAGTTGGACCCATTCTATGGCTACACCTTC. Translating gives CASSQELDPFYGYTF. The rearrangement joins TRBV4-3 to TRBJ1-2; D is uncertain. The length of the CDR3 is 15 residues. V was shortened by 3 bases and J by 4 bases, with 15 bases between the two germline ends. Germline V gives CDR1 LGHNA, CDR2 YSLEER.

In this sample, this clone turned up a few times. The rearrangement joins TRBV30 to TRBJ1-5; 7 bases map to TRBD1. The V gene end was trimmed by 6 bases and the J gene end by 9 bases; junction bases not matched to a gene: 8. The germline gives CDR1 GTSNPN, CDR2 SVGIG (reference sequence). The length of the CDR3 is 12 residues. CDR3 nucleotides: TGTGCCTGTCGACAGGGCGAAGGGCCCCAGCATTTT. Its translation: CACRQGEGPQHF.

The chain combines TRBV7-9 with TRBJ1-2, with 10 bases lining up with TRBD1. Germline V gives CDR1 SEHNR, CDR2 FQNEAQ (reference sequence). Trimming cost V 6 bases and J 2 bases; bases outside gene matches: 12. The CDR3 totals 17 residues. In DNA, the CDR3 is TGTGCCAGCAGGCTCTCGGTTGACAGGGGGCAGAACTATGGCTACACCTTC. This sequence encodes CASRLSVDRGQNYGYTF.

The V gene is TRBV6-5, the J gene TRBJ2-2; TRBD1 might be the D (6 bases). CDR1 is MNHEY and CDR2 is SVGAGI in the germline V gene. Trimming removed 7 bases from V and 8 bases from J, with 11 bases in between. The CDR3 is made up of 12 amino acids. CDR3 nucleotides: TGTGCCAGCACCGACAGGTTTGGGGAGCTGTTTTTT. This sequence encodes CASTDRFGELFF.

The gene calls are TRBV7-9 and TRBJ1-1; D is perhaps TRBD1 (6 bases). CDR1 and CDR2 from the germline V gene are SEHNR and FQNEAQ (reference sequence). The CDR3 totals 15 residues. V lost 3 bases and J 2 bases, leaving 13 bases between the germline ends. CDR3 in DNA: TGTGCCAGCAGCTTTGGGTACAGGGCAAACACTGAAGCTTTCTTT. Its protein is CASSFGYRANTEAFF.

The CDR3 nucleotides are TGTGGCGGAGGTAGGACCCGCACAGATACGCAGTATTTT. Amino acids: CGGGRTRTDTQYF. The chain links TRBV30 to TRBJ2-3; the D gene is possibly TRBD2 (5 bases). The CDR3 is 13 residues long. Germline V gene data show CDR1 as GTSNPN and CDR2 as SVGIG (reference sequence).

V is TRBV6-5 and J is TRBJ1-6; 7 bases match TRBD1. The CDR3 has 15 amino acids. CDR1 and CDR2 from the germline V gene are MNHEY and SVGAGI. V was clipped by 4 bases and J by 10 bases; unmatched bases: 10. The CDR3 DNA is TGTGCCAGCAGTTTCCTCGGACAGGTGAACTCACCCCTCCACTTT. This codes for CASSFLGQVNSPLHF.

V gene TRBV6-6 combines with J gene TRBJ1-1; D is possibly TRBD1 (5 bases). Per germline, CDR1 MNHNY and CDR2 SVGAGI (reference sequence). The CDR3 is made up of 16 amino acids. V shed 1 base and J shed 1 base, with 13 bases lying between them. The CDR3 nucleotides read TGTGCCAGCAGTTACTTGGGATCCGGACAGAACACTGAAGCTTTCTTT. Amino acids: CASSYLGSGQNTEAFF.

The chain uses TRBV6-5 and TRBJ1-1; 9 nucleotides match TRBD1. The CDR3 spans 14 residues. Germline-derived CDR1 and CDR2 are MNHEY and SVGAGI. After removal of 7 bases from V and 0 bases from J, the junction contained 3 bases not matched to a gene. The CDR3 region is CASKGTGLNTEAFF. The CDR3 nucleotides are TGTGCCAGCAAAGGGACAGGGTTGAACACTGAAGCTTTCTTT.